These T cell receptor beta chains were read from a single sample in a study of OX40 agonist ivuxolimab in advanced cancers. TCRdb keeps only in-frame clones here, not all; method: immunoSEQ multiplex PCR. Found here are some 42,000 clones, about 86% of them singletons; the top ten hold 20% to 25%. Material: CD4+ or CD8+ T cells sorted from blood, obtained in a trial of the OX40 agonist ivuxolimab. These receptors came from an adult with an advanced solid tumor such as melanoma, head and neck, liver or kidney cancer. The CDR3 runs from the conserved cysteine through the conserved F or W. The order of the fields is clone size, J gene, D gene, V gene, CDR3 DNA, CDR3 protein. D genes are given only for firm matches. Clone size is stated in some rows and not others, as once, few, many or a class when expanded.

abundance: .; j_gene: TRBJ2-1; d_gene: .; v_gene: TRBV5-1; CDR3nt: TGCGCCAGCAGCCCCTGGCCGGGTGAGCAGTTCTTC; CDR3aa: CASSPWPGEQFF
abundance: .; j_gene: TRBJ2-3; d_gene: TRBD1; v_gene: TRBV4-3; CDR3nt: TGCGCCAGCAGCCAGGGACAGGGGTCGGATACGCAGTATTTT; CDR3aa: CASSQGQGSDTQYF
abundance: once; j_gene: TRBJ2-7; d_gene: TRBD1; v_gene: TRBV6-5; CDR3nt: TGTGCCAGCAGTCAGGGGGTCAGGCCCTACGAGCAGTACTTC; CDR3aa: CASSQGVRPYEQYF
abundance: .; j_gene: TRBJ1-1; d_gene: .; v_gene: TRBV19; CDR3nt: TGTGCCAGTAGTATCGTTTTACAGGGCGGGAACACTGAAGCTTTCTTT; CDR3aa: CASSIVLQGGNTEAFF
abundance: .; j_gene: TRBJ2-1; d_gene: .; v_gene: TRBV6-5; CDR3nt: TGTGCCACCATTACAGGAGTGGGCTACAATGAGCAGTTCTTC; CDR3aa: CATITGVGYNEQFF
abundance: .; j_gene: TRBJ2-1; d_gene: TRBD1; v_gene: TRBV10-1; CDR3nt: TGCGCCAGCAGGAGACAGGGCCGCAATGAGCAGTTCTTC; CDR3aa: CASRRQGRNEQFF
abundance: .; j_gene: TRBJ2-7; d_gene: .; v_gene: TRBV11-2; CDR3nt: TGTGCCAGCAGCTTAGGGACGGTGGGGTACGAGCAGTACTTC; CDR3aa: CASSLGTVGYEQYF
abundance: few; j_gene: TRBJ1-6; d_gene: .; v_gene: TRBV27; CDR3nt: TGTGCCAGTGGGGTCTGGTCACCCCTCCACTTT; CDR3aa: CASGVWSPLHF
abundance: .; j_gene: TRBJ2-7; d_gene: TRBD1; v_gene: TRBV9; CDR3nt: TGTGCCAGCAGTCCACTTGGGACAGGGGCCTACGAGCAGTACTTC; CDR3aa: CASSPLGTGAYEQYF
abundance: .; j_gene: TRBJ2-1; d_gene: TRBD2; v_gene: TRBV10-3; CDR3nt: TGTGCCATCAGTGAGTCATTGGGGACACGGGGGGGTTCCTACAATGAGCAGTTCTTC; CDR3aa: CAISESLGTRGGSYNEQFF
abundance: once; j_gene: TRBJ1-1; d_gene: .; v_gene: TRBV6-4; CDR3nt: TGTGCCAGCAGTGACCAGCCAGGGAACACTGAAGCTTTCTTT; CDR3aa: CASSDQPGNTEAFF